This T cell receptor (beta chain) was profiled in a study of identical twins. This clonotype has a handful of counts. Its target is not known. One entry per CDR3 protein results from TCRdb running MiXCR on the 5' RACE reads. Among some 500,000 distinct CDR3 sequences listed, roughly 21% were seen once. The CDR3 is 12 residues long. V dropped 3 bases and J dropped 6 bases, with 9 bases sitting between them. Germline assignment: CDR1 LGHDT and CDR2 YNNKEL (reference sequence). Broader study findings: A cross-sectional statistical analysis, not follow-up of the same donors, supported the conclusions.

The data were also submitted as part of a second study, on T cells expressing NK-cell markers. That source reports: Within the sequenced cohort of eight donors, seven exhibited HCMV seropositivity and one was seronegative.

Sequenced: CD4+ T cells sorted from blood. This chain uses TRBV3-1 with TRBJ2-7; D remains unclear. This TCR came from a woman under 30 in good health. CDR3 sequence (DNA): TGTGCCAGCAGCCATCGGACGGTCGAGCAGTACTTC. Amino acids: CASSHRTVEQYF.